These T cell receptor beta chains were read from a single sample in a study of blood T cell repertoires in COVID-19. Generated by immunoSEQ multiplex PCR, the TCRdb table keeps only in-frame clones and is missing some. This sample has tens of thousands of clones, with roughly 86% found just once. Input material: peripheral blood. These receptors were taken from a woman in her fifties or sixties with active or convalescent COVID-19. CDR3s include the opening cysteine and the closing phenylalanine or tryptophan. The order of the fields is V gene, J gene, CDR3 protein.

TRBV7-2	TRBJ2-3	CAINTPYRTDTQYF
TRBV6-5	TRBJ2-1	CASSYSSNNEQFF
TRBV27	TRBJ1-2	CASSLYGSGVYGYTF
TRBV19	TRBJ2-7	CASSRDSSYEQYF
TRBV5-1	TRBJ2-2	CASSLALNTGELFF
TRBV29-1	TRBJ2-1	CSVFSPWWTGGLDEQFF
TRBV10-3	TRBJ1-2	CASVDRAAGYTF
TRBV7-6	TRBJ1-1	CASSLDRGTEAFF
TRBV27	TRBJ2-7	CASSSPRLVGTYEQYF
TRBV9	TRBJ1-1	CASSVEQGLGVNTEAFF
TRBV12-5	TRBJ1-1	CASRGGQRNTEAFF
TRBV30	TRBJ2-3	CAWSREADTQYF
TRBV20-1	TRBJ1-2	CSASPSQDTF
TRBV29-1	TRBJ2-2	CSVDTSGGNTGELFF
TRBV7-2	TRBJ2-5	CASSLGGRVETQYF
TRBV19	TRBJ2-1	CASTPRGRFSYNEQFF
TRBV5-4	TRBJ2-1	CASSPGTRRDEQFF
TRBV6-5	TRBJ1-2	CASSLSIYGYTF
TRBV5-4	TRBJ1-6	CASSLADRGKSPLHF
TRBV4-1	TRBJ2-5	CASSQKRGTSGQETQYF
TRBV7-6	TRBJ2-2	CASSLGGTGYILNTGELFF
TRBV7-8	TRBJ2-1	CASSSREGNNEQFF
TRBV11-3	TRBJ1-1	CASRGRRTEAFF
TRBV7-8	TRBJ2-7	CASSPTSGGHEQYF
TRBV5-1	TRBJ2-7	CASSLTSGSQEQYF
TRBV7-7	TRBJ2-5	CASSRDRAETQYF
TRBV24-1	TRBJ2-7	CATSESGTSLCEQYF
TRBV5-1	TRBJ2-4	CASSLGTGSGAKNIQYF
TRBV3-1/TRBV3-2	TRBJ1-2	CASSPFETGLALYGYTF
TRBV6-6	TRBJ1-6	CASSLRKTAYRDSPLHF
TRBV5-1	TRBJ2-5	CASSPPGTEQETQYF
TRBV10-1	TRBJ1-5	CASSRGPQHF
TRBV6-5	TRBJ2-1	CASSPTSGRTNEQFF
TRBV5-6	TRBJ1-5	CASSDGGNQPQHF
TRBV29-1	TRBJ1-2	CSVEGGTGVPNYGYTF
TRBV5-4	TRBJ2-7	CASSFSGRSDYEQYF
TRBV14	TRBJ2-2	CASSQDPPGLAGSLNTGELFF
TRBV9	TRBJ1-2	CASSGGTGLYGYTF
TRBV6-1	TRBJ1-5	CASSELGQGRNQPQHF
TRBV19	TRBJ1-2	CASSIGTAGYTF
TRBV9	TRBJ2-3	CASSGGGTSTDTQYF
TRBV6-5	TRBJ2-7	CASRGYSGTGNEQYF
TRBV14	TRBJ1-6	CASSQERSPLHF
TRBV7-6	TRBJ1-4	CASSLALDSRATNEKLFF
TRBV27	TRBJ1-1	CASSLLTEGRGTEAFF
TRBV6-2/TRBV6-3	TRBJ1-6	CASSRYGTANSPLHF
TRBV5-1	TRBJ1-1	CASSGRDMTSENTEAFF
TRBV4-1	TRBJ1-2	CASSWAGTGGAGYTF
TRBV2	TRBJ1-1	CASSECVPECEAFF
TRBV7-9	TRBJ2-7	CASSYQAYEQYF
TRBV5-4	TRBJ2-7	CASSVTGYEQYF
TRBV2	TRBJ1-1	CASSGDSSTTEAFF
TRBV2	TRBJ2-3	CASSEARYTDTQYF
TRBV24-1	TRBJ2-5	CATSDPGTGTTQYF
TRBV15	TRBJ2-3	CATSSARDRAIDTQYF